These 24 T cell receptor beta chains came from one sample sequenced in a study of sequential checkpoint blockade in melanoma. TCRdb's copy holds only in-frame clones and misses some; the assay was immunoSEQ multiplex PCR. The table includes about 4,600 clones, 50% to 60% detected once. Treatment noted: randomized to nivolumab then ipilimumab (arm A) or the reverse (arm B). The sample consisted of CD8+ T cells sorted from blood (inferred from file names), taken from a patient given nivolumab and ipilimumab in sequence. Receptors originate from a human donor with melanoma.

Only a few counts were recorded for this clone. CDR3 in amino acids: CASTETSGTNTGELFF. The CDR3 DNA sequence: TGTGCCAGCACCGAAACTAGCGGGACGAACACCGGGGAGCTGTTTTTT. This chain links TRBV5-4 with TRBJ2-2; TRBD2 matches at 10 bases. The CDR3 contains 16 residues. Trimming took 6 bases from V and 0 from J; bases not matched to a gene: 5. Germline CDR1 is SGHNT and CDR2 is YYREEE (reference sequence).

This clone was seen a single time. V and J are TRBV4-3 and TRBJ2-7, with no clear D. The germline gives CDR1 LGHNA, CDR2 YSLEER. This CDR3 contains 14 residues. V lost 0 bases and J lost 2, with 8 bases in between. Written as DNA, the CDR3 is TGCGCCAGCAGCCAAGATGACTTTGCCTACGAGCAGTACTTC. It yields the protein CASSQDDFAYEQYF.

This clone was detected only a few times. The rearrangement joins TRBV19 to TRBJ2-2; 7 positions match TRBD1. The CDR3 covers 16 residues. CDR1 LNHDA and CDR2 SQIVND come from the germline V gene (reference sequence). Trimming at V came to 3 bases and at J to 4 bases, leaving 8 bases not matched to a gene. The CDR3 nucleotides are TGTGCCAGTAGTATTATCTGGGACAGACCCACCGGGGAGCTGTTTTTT. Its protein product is CASSIIWDRPTGELFF.

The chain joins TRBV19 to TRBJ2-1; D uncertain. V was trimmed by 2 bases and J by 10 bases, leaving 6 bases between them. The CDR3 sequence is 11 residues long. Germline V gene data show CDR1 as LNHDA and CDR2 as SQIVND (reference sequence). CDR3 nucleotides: TGTGCCAGTAGTATAACCGGGGAGCAGTTCTTC. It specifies CASSITGEQFF.

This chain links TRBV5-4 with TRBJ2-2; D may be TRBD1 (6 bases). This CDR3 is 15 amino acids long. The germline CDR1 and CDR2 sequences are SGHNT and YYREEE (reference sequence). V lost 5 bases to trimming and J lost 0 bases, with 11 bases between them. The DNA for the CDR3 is TGTGCCAGCAGAACCGGGACAACGAACACCGGGGAGCTGTTTTTT. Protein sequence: CASRTGTTNTGELFF.

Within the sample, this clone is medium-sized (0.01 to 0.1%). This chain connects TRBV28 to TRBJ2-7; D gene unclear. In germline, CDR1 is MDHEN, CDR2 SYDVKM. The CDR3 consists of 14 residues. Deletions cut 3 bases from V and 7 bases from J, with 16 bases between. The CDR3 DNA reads TGTGCCAGCAGTTTGGGCTCTTCCCCTAAGGAGCAGTACTTC. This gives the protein CASSLGSSPKEQYF.

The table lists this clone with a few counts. The CDR3 loop is CASSLVAGTGELFF. CDR3 sequence (DNA): TGTGCCAGCAGCTTAGTGGCGGGGACCGGGGAGCTGTTTTTT. The chain employs TRBV7-9 and TRBJ2-2; TRBD2 might be the D (6 bases). The CDR3 is 14 residues long. CDR1 is SEHNR, CDR2 FQNEAQ, per germline (reference sequence). V was trimmed by 1 base and J by 5 bases, leaving 8 bases between them.

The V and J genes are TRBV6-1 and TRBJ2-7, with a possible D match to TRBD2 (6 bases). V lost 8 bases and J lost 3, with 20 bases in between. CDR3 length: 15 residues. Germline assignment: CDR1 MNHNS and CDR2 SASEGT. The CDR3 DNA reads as TGTGCCAGCTGTCCGGGGGTCTCGAAACACTACGAGCAGTACTTC. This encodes CASCPGVSKHYEQYF.

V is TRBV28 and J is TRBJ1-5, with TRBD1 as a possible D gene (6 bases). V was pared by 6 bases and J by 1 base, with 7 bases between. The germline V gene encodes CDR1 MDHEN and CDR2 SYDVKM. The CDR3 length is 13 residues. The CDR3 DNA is TGTGCCAGCAGGCAGGGGAGCAATCAGCCCCAGCATTTT. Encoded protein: CASRQGSNQPQHF.

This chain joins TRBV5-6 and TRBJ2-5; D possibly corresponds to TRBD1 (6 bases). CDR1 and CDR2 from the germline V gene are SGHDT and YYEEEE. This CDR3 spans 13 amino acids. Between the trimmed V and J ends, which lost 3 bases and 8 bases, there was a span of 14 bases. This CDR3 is CASSYGTPLTQYF. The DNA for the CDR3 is TGTGCCAGCAGCTACGGGACACCGCTTACCCAGTACTTC. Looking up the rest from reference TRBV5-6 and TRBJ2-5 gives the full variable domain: DAGVTQSPTHLIKTRGQQVTLRCSPKSGHDTVSWYQQALGQGPQFIFQYYEEEERQRGNFPDRFSGHQFPNYSSELNVNALLLGDSALYLCASSYGTPLTQYFGPGTRLLVL.

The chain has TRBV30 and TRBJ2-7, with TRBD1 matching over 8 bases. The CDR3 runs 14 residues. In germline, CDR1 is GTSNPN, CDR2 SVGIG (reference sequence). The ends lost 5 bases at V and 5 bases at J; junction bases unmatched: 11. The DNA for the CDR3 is TGTGCCTGGGCAGTAGGACAGGGTAGTGACGAGCAGTACTTC. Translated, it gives CAWAVGQGSDEQYF. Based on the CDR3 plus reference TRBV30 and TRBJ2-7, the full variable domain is SQTIHQWPATLVQPVGSPLSLECTVEGTSNPNLYWYRQAAGRGLQLLFYSVGIGQISSEVPQNLSASRPQDRQFILSSKKLLLSDSGFYLCAWAVGQGSDEQYFGPGTRLTVT.

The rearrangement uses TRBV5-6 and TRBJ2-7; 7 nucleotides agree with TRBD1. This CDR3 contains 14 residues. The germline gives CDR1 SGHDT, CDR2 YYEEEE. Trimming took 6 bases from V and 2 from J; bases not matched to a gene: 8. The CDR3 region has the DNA TGTGCCAGCAACCTATACGGACAGGCCTACGAGCAGTACTTC. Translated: CASNLYGQAYEQYF.

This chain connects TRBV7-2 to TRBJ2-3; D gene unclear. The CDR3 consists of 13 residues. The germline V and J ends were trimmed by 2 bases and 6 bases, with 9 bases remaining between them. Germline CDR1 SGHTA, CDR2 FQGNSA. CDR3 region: CASSLISVDTQYF. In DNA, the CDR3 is TGTGCCAGCAGCTTAATATCTGTCGATACGCAGTATTTT.

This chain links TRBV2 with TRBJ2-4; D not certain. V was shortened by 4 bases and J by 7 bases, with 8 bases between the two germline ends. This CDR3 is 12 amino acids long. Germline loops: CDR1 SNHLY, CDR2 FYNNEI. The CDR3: CASSVYSNIQYF. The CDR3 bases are TGTGCCAGCAGTGTTTACTCGAACATTCAGTACTTC.

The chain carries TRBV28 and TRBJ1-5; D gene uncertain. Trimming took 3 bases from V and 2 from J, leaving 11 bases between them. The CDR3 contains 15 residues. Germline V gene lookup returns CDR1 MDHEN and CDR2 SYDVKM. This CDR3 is CASSFLDAGNQPQHF. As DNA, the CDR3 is TGTGCCAGCAGTTTCCTGGATGCGGGCAATCAGCCCCAGCATTTT.

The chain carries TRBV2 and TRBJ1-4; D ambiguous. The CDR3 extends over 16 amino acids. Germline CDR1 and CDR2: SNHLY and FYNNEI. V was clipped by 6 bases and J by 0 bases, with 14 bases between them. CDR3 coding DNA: TGTGCCAGCAGCGAGGGAACTTGGGCAACTAATGAAAAACTGTTTTTT. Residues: CASSEGTWATNEKLFF.

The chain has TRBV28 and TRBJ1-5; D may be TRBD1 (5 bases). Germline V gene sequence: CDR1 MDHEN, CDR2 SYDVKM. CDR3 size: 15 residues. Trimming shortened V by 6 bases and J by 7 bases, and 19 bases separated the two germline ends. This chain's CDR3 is CASRWTLAPGQPQHF. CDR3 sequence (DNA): TGTGCCAGCAGGTGGACACTCGCACCAGGACAGCCCCAGCATTTT.

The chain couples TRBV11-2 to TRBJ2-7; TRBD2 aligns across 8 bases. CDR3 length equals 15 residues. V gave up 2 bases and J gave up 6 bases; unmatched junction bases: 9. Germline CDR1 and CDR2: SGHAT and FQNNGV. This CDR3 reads CASSLTPSGFIEQYF. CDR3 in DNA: TGTGCCAGCAGCTTAACTCCTAGCGGGTTTATCGAGCAGTACTTC.

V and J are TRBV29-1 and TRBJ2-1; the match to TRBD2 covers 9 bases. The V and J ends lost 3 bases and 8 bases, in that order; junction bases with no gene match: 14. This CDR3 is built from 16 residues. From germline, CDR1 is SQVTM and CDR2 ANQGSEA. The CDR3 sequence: CSVESGLAPFGDEQFF. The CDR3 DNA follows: TGCAGCGTTGAGAGTGGACTAGCGCCCTTCGGGGATGAGCAGTTCTTC.

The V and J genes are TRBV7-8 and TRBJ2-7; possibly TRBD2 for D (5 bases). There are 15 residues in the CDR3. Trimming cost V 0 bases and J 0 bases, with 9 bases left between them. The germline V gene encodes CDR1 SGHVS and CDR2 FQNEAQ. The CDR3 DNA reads TGTGCCAGCAGCTTAGCTGGGAGTTACTCCTACGAGCAGTACTTC. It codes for CASSLAGSYSYEQYF.

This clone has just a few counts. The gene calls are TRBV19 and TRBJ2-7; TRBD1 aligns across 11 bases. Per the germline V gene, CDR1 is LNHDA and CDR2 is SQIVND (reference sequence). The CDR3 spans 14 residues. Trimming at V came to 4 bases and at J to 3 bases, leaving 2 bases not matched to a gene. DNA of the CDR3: TGTGCCAGTAGTACCGGGACAGGGGGCTACGAGCAGTACTTC. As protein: CASSTGTGGYEQYF.

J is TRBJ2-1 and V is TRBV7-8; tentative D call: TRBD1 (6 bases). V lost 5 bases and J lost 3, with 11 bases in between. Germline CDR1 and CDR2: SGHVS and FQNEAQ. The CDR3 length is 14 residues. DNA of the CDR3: TGTGCCAGCAGCCCACTAGGGGGCTACAATGAGCAGTTCTTC. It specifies CASSPLGGYNEQFF.

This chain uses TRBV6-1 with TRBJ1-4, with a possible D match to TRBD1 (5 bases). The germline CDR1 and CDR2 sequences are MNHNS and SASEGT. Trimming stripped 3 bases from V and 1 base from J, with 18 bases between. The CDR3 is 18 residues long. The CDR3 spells CASSEHPKGLGTNEKLFF. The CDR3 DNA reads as TGTGCCAGCAGTGAGCATCCGAAGGGGCTAGGAACTAATGAAAAACTGTTTTTT.

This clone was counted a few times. CDR3 sequence: CASGLETGVSYNEQFF. CDR3 nucleotides: TGTGCTAGTGGTTTGGAGACAGGGGTCTCCTACAATGAGCAGTTCTTC. This rearrangement joins TRBV12-5 to TRBJ2-1, with 8 nucleotides matching TRBD1. CDR1 and CDR2 from the germline V gene are LGHNT and FRNRAP. After removal of 1 base from V and 0 bases from J, the junction contained 2 bases not matched to a gene. This CDR3 region has 16 residues. The whole variable domain, remainder taken from reference TRBV12-5 and TRBJ2-1, is DARVTQTPRHKVTEMGQEVTMRCQPILGHNTVFWYRQTMMQGLELLAYFRNRAPLDDSGMPKDRFSAEMPDATLATLKIQPSEPRDSAVYFCASGLETGVSYNEQFFGPGTRLTVL.